The subject of this entry is one TCR beta chain. Its specificity is unknown. The entry originates in a study of blood T cells in healthy people across ages. Alongside a J-beta primer mix, a sample-barcoded 5' primer served in a second PCR lasting about 7 to 12 cycles. From each sample, at least 3 million paired-end reads containing CDR3 were obtained. In TCRdb, the 5' RACE reads were re-called with MiXCR into one record per CDR3 protein. Found here are 1.5 million to 2 million distinct CDR3 sequences, 40% to 55% of them singletons; the top ten hold about 2.1%. Study outcomes and limitations: It was the long-lived donors that had more naive CD4+ cells and higher diversity than aged donors. Roughly linear declines in TCR beta diversity per million T cells occurred with age.

There are 14 residues in the CDR3. V lost 1 base and J lost 10, with 14 bases in between. Germline-derived CDR1 and CDR2 are LGHDT and YNNKEL (reference sequence). Every sample yielded at least 7 million isolated PBMCs. This sequence joins TRBV3-1 and TRBJ2-1; the D gene could be TRBD1 or TRBD2 (5 bases each). The material sequenced was blood. The sequence came from a woman aged 40 to 50 in good health. The CDR3 reads CASSQVVGTVEQFF. Written as DNA, the CDR3 is TGTGCCAGCAGCCAAGTTGTGGGGACGGTCGAGCAGTTCTTC.